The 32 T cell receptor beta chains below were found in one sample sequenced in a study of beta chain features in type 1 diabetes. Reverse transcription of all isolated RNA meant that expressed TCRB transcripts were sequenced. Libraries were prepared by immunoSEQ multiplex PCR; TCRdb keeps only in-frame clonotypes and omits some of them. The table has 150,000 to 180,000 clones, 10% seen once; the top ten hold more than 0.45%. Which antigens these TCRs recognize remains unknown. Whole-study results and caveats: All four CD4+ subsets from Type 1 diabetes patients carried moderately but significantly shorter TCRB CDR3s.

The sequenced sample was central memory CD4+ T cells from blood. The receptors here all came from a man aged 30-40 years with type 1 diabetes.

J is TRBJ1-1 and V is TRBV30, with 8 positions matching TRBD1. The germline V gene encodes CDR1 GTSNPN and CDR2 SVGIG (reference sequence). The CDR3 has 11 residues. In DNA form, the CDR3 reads TGTGCGGCAGGGGGCAACACTGAAGCTTTCTTT. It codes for CAAGGNTEAFF.

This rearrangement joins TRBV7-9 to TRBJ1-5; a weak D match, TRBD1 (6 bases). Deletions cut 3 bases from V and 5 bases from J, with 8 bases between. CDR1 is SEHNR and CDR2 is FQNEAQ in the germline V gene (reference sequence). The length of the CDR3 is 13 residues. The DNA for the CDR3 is TGTGCCAGCAGCTTCTCAGGGGATCAGCCCCAGCATTTT. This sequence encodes CASSFSGDQPQHF. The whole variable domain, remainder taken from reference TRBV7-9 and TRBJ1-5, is DTGVSQNPRHKITKRGQNVTFRCDPISEHNRLYWYRQTLGQGPEFLTYFQNEAQLEKSRLLSDRFSAERPKGSFSTLEIQRTEQGDSAMYLCASSFSGDQPQHFGDGTRLSIL.

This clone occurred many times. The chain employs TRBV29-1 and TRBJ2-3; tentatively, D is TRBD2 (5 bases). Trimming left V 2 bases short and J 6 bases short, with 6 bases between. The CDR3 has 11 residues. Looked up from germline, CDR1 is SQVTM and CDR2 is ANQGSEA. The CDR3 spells CSVEKRDTQYF. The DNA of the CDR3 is TGCAGCGTTGAAAAGCGGGATACGCAGTATTTT.

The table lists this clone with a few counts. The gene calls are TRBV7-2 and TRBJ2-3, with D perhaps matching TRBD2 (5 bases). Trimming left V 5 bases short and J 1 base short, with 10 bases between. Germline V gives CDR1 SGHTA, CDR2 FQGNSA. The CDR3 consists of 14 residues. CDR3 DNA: TGTGCCAGCAGCCTGGGAGACGGCACAGATACGCAGTATTTT. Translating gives CASSLGDGTDTQYF. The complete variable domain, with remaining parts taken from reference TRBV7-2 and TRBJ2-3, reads GAGVSQSPSNKVTEKGKDVELRCDPISGHTALYWYRQSLGQGLEFLIYFQGNSAPDKSGLPSDRFSAERTGGSVSTLTIQRTQQEDSAVYLCASSLGDGTDTQYFGPGTRLTVL.

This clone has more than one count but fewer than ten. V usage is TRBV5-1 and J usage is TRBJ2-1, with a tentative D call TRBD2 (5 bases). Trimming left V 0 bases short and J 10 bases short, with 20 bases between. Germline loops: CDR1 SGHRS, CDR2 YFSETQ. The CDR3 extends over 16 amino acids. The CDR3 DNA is TGCGCCAGCAGCTTGGATGGGAGCTTTGCGGCGGGCGAGCAGTTCTTC. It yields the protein CASSLDGSFAAGEQFF.

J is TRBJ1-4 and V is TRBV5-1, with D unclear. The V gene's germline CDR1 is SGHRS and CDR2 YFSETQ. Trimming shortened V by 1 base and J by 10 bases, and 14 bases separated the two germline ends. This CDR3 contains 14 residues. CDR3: CASSLTADDGKLFF. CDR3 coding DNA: TGCGCCAGCAGCTTGACGGCGGATGACGGAAAACTGTTTTTT.

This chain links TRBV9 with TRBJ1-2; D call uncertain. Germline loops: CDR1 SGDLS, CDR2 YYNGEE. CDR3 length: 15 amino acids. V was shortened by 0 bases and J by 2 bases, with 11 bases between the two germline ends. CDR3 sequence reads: CASSVEGVINYGYTF. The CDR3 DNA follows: TGTGCCAGCAGCGTAGAGGGAGTGATCAACTATGGCTACACCTTC.

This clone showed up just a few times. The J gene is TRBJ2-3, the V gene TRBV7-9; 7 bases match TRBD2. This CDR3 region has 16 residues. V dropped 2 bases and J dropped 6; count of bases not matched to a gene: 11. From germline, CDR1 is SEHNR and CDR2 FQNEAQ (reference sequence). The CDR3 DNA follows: TGTGCCAGCAGCTTACTCTCTTCGCGGGAGCGTGATACGCAGTATTTT. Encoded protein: CASSLLSSRERDTQYF.

The CDR3 region has the DNA TGCGCCAGCAGCTACACGTCGGGGGTGGAGACCCAGTACTTC. Its translation is CASSYTSGVETQYF. J is TRBJ2-5 and V is TRBV5-1, with a weak D call TRBD2 (6 bases). This CDR3 is built from 14 residues. Trimming shortened V by 3 bases and J by 5 bases, and 14 bases separated the two germline ends. CDR1 is SGHRS and CDR2 is YFSETQ in the germline V gene.

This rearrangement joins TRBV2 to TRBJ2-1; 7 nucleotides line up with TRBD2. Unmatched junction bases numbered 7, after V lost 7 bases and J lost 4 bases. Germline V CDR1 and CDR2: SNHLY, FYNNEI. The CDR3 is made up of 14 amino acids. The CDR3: CASTPRESYNEQFF. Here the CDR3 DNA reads TGTGCCAGCACCCCGCGGGAGTCTTACAATGAGCAGTTCTTC.

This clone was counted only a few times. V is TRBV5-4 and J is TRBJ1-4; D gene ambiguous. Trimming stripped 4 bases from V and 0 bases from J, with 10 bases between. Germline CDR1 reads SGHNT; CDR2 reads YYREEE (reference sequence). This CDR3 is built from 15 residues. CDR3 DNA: TGTGCCAGCAGCCCCGGAGGGACAACTAATGAAAAACTGTTTTTT. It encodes CASSPGGTTNEKLFF.

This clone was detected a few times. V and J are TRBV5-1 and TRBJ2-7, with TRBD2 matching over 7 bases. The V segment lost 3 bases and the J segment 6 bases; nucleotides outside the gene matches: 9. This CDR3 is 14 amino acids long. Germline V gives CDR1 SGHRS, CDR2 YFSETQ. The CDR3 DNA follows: TGCGCCAGCAGCTCTTGGACTAGGGGAGGCGAGCAGTACTTC. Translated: CASSSWTRGGEQYF.

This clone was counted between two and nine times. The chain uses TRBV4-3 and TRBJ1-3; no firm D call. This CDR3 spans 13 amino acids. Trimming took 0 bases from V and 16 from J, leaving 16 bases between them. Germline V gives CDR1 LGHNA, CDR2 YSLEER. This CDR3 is CASSQDRRTPSYF. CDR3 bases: TGCGCCAGCAGCCAAGATAGGAGGACCCCATCCTATTTT.

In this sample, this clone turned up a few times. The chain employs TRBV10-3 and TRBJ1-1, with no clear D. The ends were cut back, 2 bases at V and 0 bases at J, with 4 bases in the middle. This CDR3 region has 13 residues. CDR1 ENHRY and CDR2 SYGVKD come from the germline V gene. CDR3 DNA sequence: TGTGCCATCAGTGAGCAGTTGAACACTGAAGCTTTCTTT. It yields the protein CAISEQLNTEAFF.

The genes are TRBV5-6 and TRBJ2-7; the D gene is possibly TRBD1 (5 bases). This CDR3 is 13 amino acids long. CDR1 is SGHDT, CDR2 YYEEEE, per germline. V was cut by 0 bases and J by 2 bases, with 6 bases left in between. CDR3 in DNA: TGTGCCAGCAGCTTGGCAGGGACCTACGAGCAGTACTTC. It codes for CASSLAGTYEQYF. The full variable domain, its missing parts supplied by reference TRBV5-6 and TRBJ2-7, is DAGVTQSPTHLIKTRGQQVTLRCSPKSGHDTVSWYQQALGQGPQFIFQYYEEEERQRGNFPDRFSGHQFPNYSSELNVNALLLGDSALYLCASSLAGTYEQYFGPGTRLTVT.

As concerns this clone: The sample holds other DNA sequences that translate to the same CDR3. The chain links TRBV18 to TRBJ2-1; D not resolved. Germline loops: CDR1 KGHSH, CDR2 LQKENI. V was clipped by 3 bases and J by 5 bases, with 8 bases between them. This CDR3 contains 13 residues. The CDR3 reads CASSPNSNNEQFF. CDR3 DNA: TGTGCCAGCTCACCGAACAGCAACAATGAGCAGTTCTTC. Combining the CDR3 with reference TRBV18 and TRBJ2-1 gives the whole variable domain NAGVMQNPRHLVRRRGQEARLRCSPMKGHSHVYWYRQLPEEGLKFMVYLQKENIIDESGMPKERFSAEFPKEGPSILRIQQVVRGDSAAYFCASSPNSNNEQFFGPGTRLTVL.

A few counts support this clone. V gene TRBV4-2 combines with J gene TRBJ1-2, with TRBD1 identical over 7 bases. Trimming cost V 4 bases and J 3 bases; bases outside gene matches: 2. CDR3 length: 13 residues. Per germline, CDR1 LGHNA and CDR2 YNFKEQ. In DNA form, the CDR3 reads TGTGCCAGCAGCCCGGGACAGCACTATGGCTACACCTTC. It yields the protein CASSPGQHYGYTF.

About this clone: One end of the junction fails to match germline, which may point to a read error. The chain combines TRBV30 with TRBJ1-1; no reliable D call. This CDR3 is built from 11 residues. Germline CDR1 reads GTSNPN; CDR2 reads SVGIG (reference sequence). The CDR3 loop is CAWSHNSEAFF. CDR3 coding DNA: TGTGCCTGGAGTCACAACAGTGAAGCTTTCTTT.

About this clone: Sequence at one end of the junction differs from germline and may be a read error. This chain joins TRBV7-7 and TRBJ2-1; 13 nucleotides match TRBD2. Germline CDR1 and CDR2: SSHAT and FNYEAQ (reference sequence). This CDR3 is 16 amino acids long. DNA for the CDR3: TGTGCTAGCAGCTTAGCAGGACTAGCGGGAGTTAATGAGCAGTTCTTC. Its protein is CASSLAGLAGVNEQFF.

The CDR3 coding sequence is TGTGCCAGCAGTTTAACGCTAGCCCACTTTAAAGGGGAGCTGTTTTTT. It yields the protein CASSLTLAHFKGELFF. V usage is TRBV27 and J usage is TRBJ2-2, with D perhaps matching TRBD2 (5 bases). This CDR3 contains 16 residues. V lost 2 bases and J 8 bases, leaving 18 bases between the germline ends. Germline loops: CDR1 MNHEY, CDR2 SMNVEV (reference sequence).

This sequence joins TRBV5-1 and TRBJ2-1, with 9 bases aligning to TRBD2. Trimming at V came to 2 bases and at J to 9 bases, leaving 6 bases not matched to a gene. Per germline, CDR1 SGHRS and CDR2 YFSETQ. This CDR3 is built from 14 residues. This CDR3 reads CASSLTSGPGEQFF. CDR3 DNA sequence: TGCGCCAGCAGCTTAACTAGCGGGCCCGGTGAGCAGTTCTTC.

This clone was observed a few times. The CDR3 region is CASSKASRVRETQYF. The DNA for the CDR3 is TGTGCCAGCAGCAAAGCTTCTCGCGTACGTGAGACCCAGTACTTC. The rearrangement uses TRBV21-1 and TRBJ2-5; the D call TRBD2 from the table was never checked on the DNA. TRBV21-1 corresponds to a pseudogene. The CDR3 spans 15 residues.

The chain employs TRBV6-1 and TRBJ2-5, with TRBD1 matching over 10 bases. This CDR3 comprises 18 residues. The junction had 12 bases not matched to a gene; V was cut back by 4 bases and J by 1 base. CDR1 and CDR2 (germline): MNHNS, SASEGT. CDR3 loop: CASSGLPGQGTFQETQYF. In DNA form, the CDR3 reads TGTGCCAGCAGTGGTCTACCGGGACAGGGGACCTTCCAAGAGACCCAGTACTTC.

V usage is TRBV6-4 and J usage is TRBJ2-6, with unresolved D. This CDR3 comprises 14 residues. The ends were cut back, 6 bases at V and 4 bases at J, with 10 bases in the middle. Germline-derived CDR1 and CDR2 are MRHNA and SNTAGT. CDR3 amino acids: CASRDTRGANVLTF. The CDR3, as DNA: TGTGCCAGCAGAGACACCCGGGGGGCCAACGTCCTGACTTTC.

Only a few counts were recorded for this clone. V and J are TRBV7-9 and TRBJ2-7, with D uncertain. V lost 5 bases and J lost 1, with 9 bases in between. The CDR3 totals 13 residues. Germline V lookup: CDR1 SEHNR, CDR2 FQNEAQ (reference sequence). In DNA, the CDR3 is TGTGCCAGCAGCGACCGGGTATCCTACGAGCAGTACTTC. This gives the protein CASSDRVSYEQYF.

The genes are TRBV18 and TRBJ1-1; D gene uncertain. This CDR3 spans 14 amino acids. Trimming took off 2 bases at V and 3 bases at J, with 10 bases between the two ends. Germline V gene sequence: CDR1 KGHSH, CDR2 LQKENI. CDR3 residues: CASSPITEYTEAFF. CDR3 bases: TGTGCCAGCTCACCAATCACAGAGTACACTGAAGCTTTCTTT.

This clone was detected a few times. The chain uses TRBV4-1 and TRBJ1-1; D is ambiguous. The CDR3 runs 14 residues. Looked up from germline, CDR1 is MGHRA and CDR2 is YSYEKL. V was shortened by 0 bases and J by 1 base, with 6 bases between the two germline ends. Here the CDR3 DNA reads TGCGCCAGCAGCCAAGAACGGGGGAACACTGAAGCTTTCTTT. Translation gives CASSQERGNTEAFF.

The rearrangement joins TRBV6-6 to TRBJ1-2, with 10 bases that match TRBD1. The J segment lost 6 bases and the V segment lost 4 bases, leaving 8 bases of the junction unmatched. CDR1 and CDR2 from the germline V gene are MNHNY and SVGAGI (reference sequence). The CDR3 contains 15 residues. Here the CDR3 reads CASSSPGQGLDGYTF. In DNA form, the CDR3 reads TGTGCCAGCAGTTCCCCGGGACAGGGGTTGGATGGCTACACCTTC.

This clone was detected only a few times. The DNA for the CDR3 is TGTGCCTGGAGTGATTCGGAGACCCAGTACTTC. The encoded protein is CAWSDSETQYF. V usage is TRBV30 and J usage is TRBJ2-5; D is unresolved. The CDR3 has 11 residues. V lost 1 base to trimming and J lost 5 bases, with 5 bases between them. Germline values: CDR1 GTSNPN, CDR2 SVGIG (reference sequence).

The CDR3 DNA is TGTGCCAGCAGCTTCCAGGTTGGCCAAGAGACCCAGTACTTC. This sequence encodes CASSFQVGQETQYF. V and J are TRBV7-2 and TRBJ2-5, with D unresolved. Trimming took 3 bases from V and 1 from J, leaving 9 bases between them. The germline V gene has CDR1 SGHTA and CDR2 FQGNSA. The CDR3 consists of 14 residues.

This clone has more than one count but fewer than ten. CDR3 sequence: CASSLVAGGTSTDTQYF. CDR3 coding DNA: TGTGCCAGCAGCTTAGTGGCGGGAGGTACTAGCACAGATACGCAGTATTTT. J is TRBJ2-3 and V is TRBV7-2, with 8 bases lining up with TRBD2. In germline, CDR1 is SGHTA, CDR2 FQGNSA. The V segment lost 1 base and the J segment 0 bases; nucleotides outside the gene matches: 6. The CDR3 totals 17 residues.

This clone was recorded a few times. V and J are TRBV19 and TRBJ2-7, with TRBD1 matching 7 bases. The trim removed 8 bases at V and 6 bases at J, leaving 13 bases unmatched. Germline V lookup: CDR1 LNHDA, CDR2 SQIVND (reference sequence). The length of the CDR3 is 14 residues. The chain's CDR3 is CASPPRSDRVEQYF. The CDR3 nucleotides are TGTGCCAGTCCACCCCGATCAGACAGGGTCGAGCAGTACTTC.